Listed below are T cell receptor beta chains from one sample, sequenced in a study of T-cell reconstitution after alpha-beta-depleted transplantation in children. TCRdb re-analysed the PCR reads in MiXCR, keeping a single row per CDR3 protein. In the table there are about 590,000 distinct CDR3 sequences, 10% to 15% of which are singletons. The sequenced sample was PBMCs, mostly from graft donor cells, obtained 360 days after TCRalphabeta/CD19-depleted stem cell transplant. These receptors came from a male patient between 5 and 17 years old who had a stem cell transplant for acute myeloid leukemia, so the T cells may come from the graft donor. Each CDR3 is given with its conserved first and last residue. The D gene is left open where the match is weak. Where a row states a size, it is once, few, many or the class of an expanded clone; other rows omit it.

d_call	clone_size	j_call	v_call	cdr3_nt	cdr3_aa
TRBD2	-	TRBJ2-7	TRBV24-1	TGTGCCACCAGTGATAGCGGGAGTGTCATCTACGAGCAGTACTTC	CATSDSGSVIYEQYF
TRBD2	few	TRBJ2-2	TRBV4-2	TGTGCCAGCAGCCACTTCCGACGACTAGCGGGAGGGTACACCGGGGAGCTGTTTTTT	CASSHFRRLAGGYTGELFF
TRBD1	many	TRBJ2-3	TRBV20-1	TGCAGTGCCACACCGGGACAGGGGGGTACGCAGTATTTT	CSATPGQGGTQYF
-	-	TRBJ2-3	TRBV5-1	TGCGCCAGCAGCTTGGACGGGACTCCCGGCGCAGATACGCAGTATTTT	CASSLDGTPGADTQYF
-	-	TRBJ2-1	TRBV7-3	TGTGCCAGCAGCTCCGGACTCCACTCCTACAATGAGCAGTTCTTC	CASSSGLHSYNEQFF
-	-	TRBJ2-7	TRBV6-2/TRBV6-3	TGTGCCAGCAGCCCAGGGATAAAGCAGTACTTC	CASSPGIKQYF
TRBD2	few	TRBJ2-1	TRBV5-1	TGCGCCAGCAGCTTGATGATTTCCCGGGAGGGATATGAGCAGTTCTTC	CASSLMISREGYEQFF
-	-	TRBJ2-7	TRBV20-1	TGCAGTGCTAGTCGCGGGGGCCCTCTCTACGAGCAGTACTTC	CSASRGGPLYEQYF
-	-	TRBJ2-1	TRBV15	TGTGCCACCAGCCTTCCGGGACGGAAGACCAATGAGCAGTTCTTC	CATSLPGRKTNEQFF
-	few	TRBJ2-2	TRBV20-1	TGCAGTGCTAGAATGCCGAACACCGGGGAGCTGTTTTTT	CSARMPNTGELFF
TRBD2	-	TRBJ2-3	TRBV2	TGTGCTTCACGGGAGGAAGGTCCAGATACGCAGTATTTT	CASREEGPDTQYF
-	many	TRBJ2-1	TRBV3-1	TGTGCCAGCAGCCCATATCCGAAAAGGGTGTACAATGAGCAGTTCTTC	CASSPYPKRVYNEQFF
-	-	TRBJ1-2	TRBV28	TGTGCCAGCAAGTCCCTCGTCTCAAACTATGGCTACACCTTC	CASKSLVSNYGYTF
TRBD2	few	TRBJ2-3	TRBV28	TGTGCCAGCAGCTCAGGGACTAGCGGTCTCACAGATACGCAGTATTTT	CASSSGTSGLTDTQYF
TRBD1	-	TRBJ2-1	TRBV20-1	TGCAGTGCTAGAGATCAGGGGACAGGGAAAATGGGCAATGAGCAGTTCTTC	CSARDQGTGKMGNEQFF
-	-	TRBJ2-1	TRBV28	TGTGCCAGCCTACCGGGACCCTTCAATGAGCAGTTCTTC	CASLPGPFNEQFF
-	many	TRBJ2-7	TRBV28	TGTGCCAGCAGTTTCAGGGCCACCGGGGCCGAGCAGTACTTC	CASSFRATGAEQYF
TRBD2	few	TRBJ2-3	TRBV2	TGTGCCAGCAGTGGTCGGCGGACTAGCGGGAGCGTTCAGGCGGGGTCTAGCACAGATACGCAGTATTTT	CASSGRRTSGSVQAGSSTDTQYF
-	many	TRBJ2-7	TRBV7-9	TGTGCCAGCAGCTTTGACAGGCTCGGGCCGGAGCAGTACTTC	CASSFDRLGPEQYF
-	few	TRBJ2-1	TRBV19	TGTGCCAGTAACCCCTTTGGCAGGGGAAAGAGCAATGAGCAGTTCTTC	CASNPFGRGKSNEQFF
-	-	TRBJ2-1	TRBV20-1	TGCAGTCATCCGCGCTCCTACAATGAGCAGTTCTTC	CSHPRSYNEQFF